These 13 T cell receptor beta chains were all obtained from the same sample, sequenced in a study of blood T cell repertoires in COVID-19. Clones were sequenced by immunoSEQ multiplex PCR, and TCRdb holds only the in-frame ones, with some missing. The data contain over 130,000 clones, about 80% of them singletons. Sequenced: PBMCs or T cells enriched from blood (not recorded which). Every receptor here comes from a man aged 45 to 65 in a cohort exposed to, infected with or recovered from COVID-19 (not recorded which).

J is TRBJ2-3 and V is TRBV27; 12 bases align to TRBD2. CDR1 is MNHEY and CDR2 is SMNVEV in the germline V gene (reference sequence). This CDR3 is 15 amino acids long. J gave up 4 bases and V 5 bases, and 4 bases lay outside the gene matches. In nucleotides, the CDR3 is TGTGCCAGCAGTGAACTAGCGGGGGGCCCAGATACGCAGTATTTT. Amino acid sequence: CASSELAGGPDTQYF.

This clone was observed a handful of times. The genes are TRBV20-1 and TRBJ1-2, with D possibly being TRBD1 (6 bases). Trimming stripped 3 bases from V and 0 bases from J, with 11 bases between. The CDR3 is made up of 14 amino acids. Germline-derived CDR1 and CDR2 are DFQATT and SNEGSKA (reference sequence). The CDR3 DNA follows: TGCAGTGCTAGTCGGGGGGCCGCTAACTATGGCTACACCTTC. Translation: CSASRGAANYGYTF.

The genes are TRBV6-6 and TRBJ1-5; TRBD1 matches at 8 bases. CDR1 and CDR2 from the germline V gene are MNHNY and SVGAGI (reference sequence). The CDR3 is made up of 15 amino acids. With 5 bases clipped from V and 1 base from J, the junction kept 4 bases outside the gene matches. CDR3 in DNA: TGTGCCAGCAGTGCGGACAGGGCGAGCAATCAGCCCCAGCATTTT. Encoded protein: CASSADRASNQPQHF.

This clone showed up just once. This sequence joins TRBV7-7 and TRBJ2-7; 8 bases fit TRBD1. With V trimmed by 5 bases and J by 0 bases, 6 bases remained unmatched. The CDR3 sequence is 15 residues long. Germline V CDR1 and CDR2: SSHAT, FNYEAQ (reference sequence). CDR3 DNA sequence: TGTGCCAGCAGCCCGGGGACAGGACCCTCCTACGAGCAGTACTTC. Protein sequence: CASSPGTGPSYEQYF.

V gene TRBV4-3 combines with J gene TRBJ1-1, with a possible D match to TRBD1 (6 bases). Trimming stripped 0 bases from V and 0 bases from J, with 14 bases between. The CDR3 has 17 residues. The germline CDR1 and CDR2 sequences are LGHNA and YSLEER. The CDR3 nucleotides are TGCGCCAGCAGCCAAGAGAGGACAGATCCCTTGAACACTGAAGCTTTCTTT. It is translated as CASSQERTDPLNTEAFF.

This clone was observed a few times. The chain joins TRBV5-4 to TRBJ1-2; TRBD1 matches at 7 bases. Per the germline V gene, CDR1 is SGHNT and CDR2 is YYREEE (reference sequence). CDR3 size: 14 residues. With V trimmed by 4 bases and J by 2 bases, 5 bases remained unmatched. The CDR3 loop reads CASSPQTGNYGYTF. As DNA, the CDR3 is TGTGCCAGCAGCCCCCAGACAGGGAACTATGGCTACACCTTC.

The rearrangement links TRBV9 to TRBJ1-2, with D perhaps matching TRBD1 (5 bases). This CDR3 comprises 16 residues. In germline, CDR1 is SGDLS, CDR2 YYNGEE. V was clipped by 4 bases and J by 8 bases, with 24 bases between them. The chain's CDR3 is CASSSLWEVRGEGYTF. CDR3 in DNA: TGTGCCAGCAGCTCCCTTTGGGAGGTGAGGGGAGAGGGCTACACCTTC. Combining the CDR3 with reference TRBV9 and TRBJ1-2 gives the whole variable domain DSGVTQTPKHLITATGQRVTLRCSPRSGDLSVYWYQQSLDQGLQFLIQYYNGEERAKGNILERFSAQQFPDLHSELNLSSLELGDSALYFCASSSLWEVRGEGYTFGSGTRLTVV.

This clone was counted only a few times. This chain's CDR3 is CAIRVPDMVHTDTQYF. CDR3 sequence (DNA): TGTGCCATCCGTGTTCCCGACATGGTTCACACAGATACGCAGTATTTT. The chain combines TRBV10-3 with TRBJ2-3; D is ambiguous. The CDR3 runs 16 residues. Per the germline V gene, CDR1 is ENHRY and CDR2 is SYGVKD. Trimming left V 8 bases short and J 2 bases short, with 20 bases between.

The chain uses TRBV6-5 and TRBJ2-1; D possibly corresponds to TRBD1 (6 bases). With 7 bases removed from V and 3 bases from J, the gap between germline ends came to 10 bases. The CDR3 totals 13 residues. Germline V gene lookup returns CDR1 MNHEY and CDR2 SVGAGI. The CDR3 here is CASKRDNYNEQFF. For the CDR3, the DNA is TGTGCCAGCAAAAGGGACAACTACAATGAGCAGTTCTTC.

V usage is TRBV7-9 and J usage is TRBJ1-5; TRBD1 might be the D (5 bases). Germline CDR1 reads SEHNR; CDR2 reads FQNEAQ (reference sequence). Trimming pared 5 bases from V and 5 bases from J, leaving 7 bases between. CDR3 length: 12 amino acids. DNA of the CDR3: TGTGCCAGCAGCCGGGGGGATCAGCCCCAGCATTTT. It specifies CASSRGDQPQHF.

This clone was seen a few times. The rearrangement joins TRBV10-3 to TRBJ2-7; tentative D call: TRBD2 (6 bases). The CDR3 contains 14 residues. Germline V gene data show CDR1 as ENHRY and CDR2 as SYGVKD. Trimming shortened V by 7 bases and J by 3 bases, and 16 bases separated the two germline ends. The CDR3 here is CAITSPSGVYEQYF. The CDR3 nucleotides read TGTGCCATCACGTCTCCGTCGGGAGTCTACGAGCAGTACTTC.

This chain joins TRBV13 and TRBJ1-5; a possible D gene is TRBD1 (5 bases). The CDR3 covers 14 residues. The V and J ends lost 0 bases and 9 bases respectively, with 12 bases between them. Per the germline V gene, CDR1 is PRHDT and CDR2 is FYEKMQ (reference sequence). CDR3 nucleotides: TGTGCCAGCAGCTTAGGCCCCTCTCAGGGGCCCCAGCATTTT. Its protein is CASSLGPSQGPQHF.

The chain employs TRBV3-1 (or the pseudogene TRBV3-2) and TRBJ2-5, with a possible D match to TRBD2 (7 bases). The V end was cut by 2 bases, the J end by 2 bases, with 15 bases between. Per the germline V gene, CDR1 is LGHDT and CDR2 is YNNKEL (reference sequence). The CDR3 has 16 amino acids. CDR3 sequence: CASSQSARGPQETQYF. The CDR3 DNA sequence: TGTGCCAGCAGCCAAAGTGCGCGGGGGCCACAAGAGACCCAGTACTTC.